The clone carrying this TCR beta chain was counted only a few times. The antigen remains undetermined. This sample stems from a study of cytomegalovirus exposure and HLA in healthy donors. The PCR employed 60 Vbeta primers together with 13 Jbeta primers. Using immunoSEQ multiplex PCR, the repertoire was profiled, and TCRdb retains in-frame clones only, with some absent. The sample carries approximately 93,000 clones, about 78% recorded once. Study-wide results and caveats: On later analysis, the bulk of CMV-associated TCR beta chains appeared to be HLA-restricted.

Germline CDR1 and CDR2: ENHRY and SYGVKD. The CDR3 loop spans 17 amino acids. Trimming took 2 bases from V and 2 from J; bases not matched to a gene: 5. Sequenced sample: PBMCs. This TCR was recovered from a woman aged 40 to 49 in good health and CMV-seronegative. V gene TRBV10-3 combines with J gene TRBJ2-1; TRBD2 agrees at 11 bases. CDR3 amino acids: CAISEGVAGGPYNEQFF. The CDR3 DNA sequence: TGTGCCATCAGTGAGGGGGTAGCGGGAGGGCCCTACAATGAGCAGTTCTTC.